This TCR beta chain was identified during a study of cytomegalovirus exposure and HLA in healthy donors. The donors were part of the validation cohort of 120 subjects. That cohort was separate from the first cohort, which comprised under 750 subjects. TCRdb keeps only in-frame clones here, not all; method: immunoSEQ multiplex PCR. The sample consists of about 120,000 clones, under 90% of them appearing once. The CDR3 is made up of 14 amino acids. CDR1 is SNHLY, CDR2 FYNNEI, per germline. The trim removed 4 bases at V and 8 bases at J, leaving 4 bases unmatched. Sequencing was done on a sample of PBMCs. This receptor was identified in a woman between 18 and 29 years old in good health and CMV-seronegative. The rearrangement links TRBV2 to TRBJ2-3; 12 bases are shared with TRBD2. Here the CDR3 DNA reads TGTGCCAGCAGTGCGACTAGCGGGAGCGGTACGCAGTATTTT. Its protein product is CASSATSGSGTQYF.